This T cell receptor (beta chain) was sequenced in a study of blood T cell repertoires in COVID-19. Study information: The United States, Italy and Spain supplied acute and convalescent COVID-19 samples. Sources were T cells, B-cell-depleted T cells, or PBMCs; the material itself was cDNA or gDNA.

As originally analysed: Nucleated cell counts were estimated from reference gene primer amplification. Sequenced by immunoSEQ multiplex PCR; TCRdb stores in-frame clones only, minus some. The DNA gave D and trimming, while V, J and clone size come from that table. This sample carries approximately 28,000 clones, about three quarters of them seen once, and the ten largest clones take 7.8%. This clonotype originated in a woman in her 70s with active or convalescent COVID-19. Sequenced: peripheral blood.

The CDR3 DNA follows: TGTGCCAGCTCACTTATCTCGGACTATGGCTACACCTTC. Encoded protein: CASSLISDYGYTF. This chain links TRBV18 with TRBJ1-2; no clear D gene. The germline V gene encodes CDR1 KGHSH and CDR2 LQKENI. V lost 4 bases and J lost 3, with 9 bases in between. CDR3 size: 13 residues.